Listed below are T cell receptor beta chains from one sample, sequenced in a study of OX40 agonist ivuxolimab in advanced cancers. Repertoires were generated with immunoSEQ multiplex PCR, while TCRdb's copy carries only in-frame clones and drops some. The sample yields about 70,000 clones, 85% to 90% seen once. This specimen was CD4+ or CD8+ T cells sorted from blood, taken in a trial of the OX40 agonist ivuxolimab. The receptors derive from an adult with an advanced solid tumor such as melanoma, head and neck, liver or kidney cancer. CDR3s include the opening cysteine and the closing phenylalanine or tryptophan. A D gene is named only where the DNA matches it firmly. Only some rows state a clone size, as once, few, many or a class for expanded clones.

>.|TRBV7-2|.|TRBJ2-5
TGTGCCAGCAGCTTAGTTTGGAAAGAGACCCAGTACTTC
CASSLVWKETQYF
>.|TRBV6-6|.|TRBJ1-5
TGTGCCAGCAGTAATCTCAAGGATCAGCCCCAGCATTTT
CASSNLKDQPQHF
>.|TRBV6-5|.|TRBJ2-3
TGTGCCAGCAGTTACTTCGGGGTAGCGGGCACAGATACGCAGTATTTT
CASSYFGVAGTDTQYF
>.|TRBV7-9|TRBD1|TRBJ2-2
TGTGCCAGCAGCCCCGGGACAGGATACACCGGGGAGCTGTTTTTT
CASSPGTGYTGELFF
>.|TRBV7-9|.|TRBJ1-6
TGTGCCAGCAGCTTAGACCGGGGACTTTCCTATAATTCACCCCTCCACTTT
CASSLDRGLSYNSPLHF
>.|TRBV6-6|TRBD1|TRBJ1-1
TGTGCCAGCAGTTACCTGGACAGGGTGAACACTGAAGCTTTCTTT
CASSYLDRVNTEAFF
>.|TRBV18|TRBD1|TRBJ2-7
TGTGCCAGCTCAGGTGACAGGGTCGACGAGCAGTACTTC
CASSGDRVDEQYF
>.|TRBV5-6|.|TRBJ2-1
TGTGCCAGCAGCTTCGGCGGGGTCAATGAGCAGTTCTTC
CASSFGGVNEQFF
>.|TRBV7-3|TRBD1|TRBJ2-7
TGTGCCAGCAGCCTATCAGGGACAGGTTTCTACGAGCAGTACTTC
CASSLSGTGFYEQYF
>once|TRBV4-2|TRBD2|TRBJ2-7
TGTGCCAGCAGCAGAAGTCATAGGCCAAGGACTAGCGGGAGTTTATACGAGCAGTACTTC
CASSRSHRPRTSGSLYEQYF
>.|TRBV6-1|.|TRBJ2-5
TGTGCCAGCAGAAGGGACGGAATGAGGGAGACCCAGTACTTC
CASRRDGMRETQYF
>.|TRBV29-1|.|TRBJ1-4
TGCAGCGCCCGTAATGAAAAACTGTTTTTT
CSARNEKLFF
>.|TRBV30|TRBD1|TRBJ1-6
TGTGCCTGGAGTCTTAAGGGGGCGGGGGGGTGCTCACCCCTCCACTTT
CAWSLKGAGGCSPLHF
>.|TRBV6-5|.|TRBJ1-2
TGTGCCAGCAGTTACTCGCTGCAGGGAGATGGCTACACCTTC
CASSYSLQGDGYTF
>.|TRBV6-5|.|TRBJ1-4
TGTGCCAGCAGTGAAGTCGTCCTACTCAGGGCCCTGTTTTTT
CASSEVVLLRALFF
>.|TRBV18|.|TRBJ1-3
TGTGCCAGCTCACCACCGGGTGGAAACACCATATATTTT
CASSPPGGNTIYF
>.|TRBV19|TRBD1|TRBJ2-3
TGTGCCAGTAGCCCAACAGGGGCCGGGGATACGCAGTATTTT
CASSPTGAGDTQYF
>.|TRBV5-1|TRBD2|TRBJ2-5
TGCGCCAGCAGCGCAGGGACTAGCGGGATCGGGGAGACCCAGTACTTC
CASSAGTSGIGETQYF
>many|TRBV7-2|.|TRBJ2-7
TGTGCCAGCAGCCTTCCTGGGGGAGGCCAGGAGCAGTACTTC
CASSLPGGGQEQYF
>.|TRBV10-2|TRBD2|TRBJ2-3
TGCGCCAGCATGGGACGAGGAGTGGCTAGCGGTAGCACAGATACGCAGTATTTT
CASMGRGVASGSTDTQYF
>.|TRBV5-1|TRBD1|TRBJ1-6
TGCGCCAGCAGCTTGGAGTTTCGGACAGGGCGGAGTTCACCCCTCCACTTT
CASSLEFRTGRSSPLHF
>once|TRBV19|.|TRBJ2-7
TGTGCCAGTAAGGTCTCCGGGGACTCTTACTCCTACGAGCAGTACTTC
CASKVSGDSYSYEQYF
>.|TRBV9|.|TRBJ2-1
TGTGCCAGCAGCGTACGGTCAGGGAGGCCGGGGAGCTCCTACAATGAGCAGTTCTTC
CASSVRSGRPGSSYNEQFF
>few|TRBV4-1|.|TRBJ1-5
TGCGCCAGCAGCCAAGACAGGGGAAGCAATCAGCCCCAGCATTTT
CASSQDRGSNQPQHF
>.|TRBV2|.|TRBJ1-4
TGTGCCAGCAGTGAAGTGGAAAAACTGTTTTTT
CASSEVEKLFF
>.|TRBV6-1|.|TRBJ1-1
TGTGCCAGCAGTGATTTACGGGAGAACACTGAAGCTTTCTTT
CASSDLRENTEAFF
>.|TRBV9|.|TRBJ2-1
TGTGCCAGCAGCTTCCAGGGACTCAACAATGAGCAGTTCTTC
CASSFQGLNNEQFF
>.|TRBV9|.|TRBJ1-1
TGTGCCAGCAGCGGGGCCGGGTCCCTGGACACTGAAGCTTTCTTT
CASSGAGSLDTEAFF
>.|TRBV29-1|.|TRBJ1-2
TGCAGCGTTGGTTCCCAGGATGGCTACACCTTC
CSVGSQDGYTF
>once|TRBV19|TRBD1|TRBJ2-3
TGTGCCAGTAGTATTTTGGGCAGGGGGAGCACAGATACGCAGTATTTT
CASSILGRGSTDTQYF
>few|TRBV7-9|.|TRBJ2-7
TGTGCCAGCAGCTTGGGCCAACTCTACGAGCAGTACTTC
CASSLGQLYEQYF
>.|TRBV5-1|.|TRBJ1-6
TGCGCCAGCAGCTTGGGCTTCGCGGCCAATTCACCCCTCCACTTT
CASSLGFAANSPLHF
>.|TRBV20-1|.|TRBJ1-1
TGCAGTGCTAGAAAGAACACTGAAGCTTTCTTT
CSARKNTEAFF
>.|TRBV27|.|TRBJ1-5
TGTGCCAGCAGTCAGGGGCGCAATCAGCCCCAGCATTTT
CASSQGRNQPQHF
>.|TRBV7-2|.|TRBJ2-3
TGTGCCAGCAGCCCACTCCGGGCGAGAGATACGCAGTATTTT
CASSPLRARDTQYF
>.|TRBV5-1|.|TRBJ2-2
TGCGCCAGCAGCTCCCAGAACACCGGGGAGCTGTTTTTT
CASSSQNTGELFF
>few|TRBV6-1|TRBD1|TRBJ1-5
TGTGCCAGCAGTGCGCTAACAGGGGATCGTCAGCCCCAGCATTTT
CASSALTGDRQPQHF
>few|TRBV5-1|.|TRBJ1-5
TGCGCCAGCAGCTTGGGACTGAGCTCAAATCAGCCCCAGCATTTT
CASSLGLSSNQPQHF
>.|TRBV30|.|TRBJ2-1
TGTGCCTGGAGTGGAGGGGCCGCCTACAATGAGCAGTTCTTC
CAWSGGAAYNEQFF
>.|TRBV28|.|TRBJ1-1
TGTGCCAGCAGTTTGGGCCGGGTTGAAGCTTTCTTT
CASSLGRVEAFF
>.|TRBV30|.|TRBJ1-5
TGTGCCTGGAGTGGGCTGGGACGGGGGCCCCAGCATTTT
CAWSGLGRGPQHF
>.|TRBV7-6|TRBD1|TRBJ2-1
TGTGCCAGCAGCGCCGGACAGGGTCTCGTGAATGAGCAGTTCTTC
CASSAGQGLVNEQFF
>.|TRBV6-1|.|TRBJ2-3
TGTGCCAGCAGTGAAAGTCCGGGAGACGGCACAGATACGCAGTATTTT
CASSESPGDGTDTQYF
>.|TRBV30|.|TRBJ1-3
TGTGCCTGGAGTAGAGGGGACCCCGGGGCTGGAAACACCATATATTTT
CAWSRGDPGAGNTIYF
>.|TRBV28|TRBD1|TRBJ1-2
TGTGCCAGCAGGGGACAGGGGGCGACTAATGGCTACACCTTC
CASRGQGATNGYTF
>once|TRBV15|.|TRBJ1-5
TGTGCCACCAGCAGAGATCTGCCTCAGCCCCAGCATTTT
CATSRDLPQPQHF
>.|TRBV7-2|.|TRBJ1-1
TGTGCCAGCAGCTTAGCGTTGGCCCTCGGGGAAGCTTTCTTT
CASSLALALGEAFF
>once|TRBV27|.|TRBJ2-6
TGTGCCAGCAGTATACGAAGGACAGATAAAGCCAACGTCCTGACTTTC
CASSIRRTDKANVLTF
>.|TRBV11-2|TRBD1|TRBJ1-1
TGTGCCAGCAGCTTACTCCCCGGGGACAGGGGCGCCTTGAGAGCTTTCTTT
CASSLLPGDRGALRAFF
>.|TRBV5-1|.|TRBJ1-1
TGCGCCAGCAGCTTGGTGGGGGGCGAGAACACTGAAGCTTTCTTT
CASSLVGGENTEAFF
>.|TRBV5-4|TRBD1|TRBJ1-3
TGTGCCAGCAGCTCGAGGGGGCGGGAAAACACCATATATTTT
CASSSRGRENTIYF
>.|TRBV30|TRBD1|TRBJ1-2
TGTGCCTGGAGGGTTTGGGACAGGGCCGCCTATGGCTACACCTTC
CAWRVWDRAAYGYTF
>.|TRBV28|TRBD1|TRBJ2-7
TGTGCCAGCAGGCAGATGACAGGGGAAAATTCCTACGAGCAGTACTTC
CASRQMTGENSYEQYF
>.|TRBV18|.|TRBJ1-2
TGTGCCAGCTCACCCCCTTCGCTGGGGGCAGAGAATGGCTACACCTTC
CASSPPSLGAENGYTF